These T cell receptor beta chains were read from a single sample in a study of cytomegalovirus exposure and HLA in healthy donors. Using immunoSEQ multiplex PCR, the repertoire was profiled, and TCRdb retains in-frame clones only, with some absent. Here the sample spans 70,000 to 80,000 clones, approximately 93% being singletons. Sequencing was carried out using PBMCs. These receptors all come from a woman aged 18-29 years in good health and CMV-seropositive. CDR3s include the opening cysteine and the closing phenylalanine or tryptophan.

v_call,j_call,cdr3_aa
TRBV6-6,TRBJ1-2,CASSYGTGGGYTF
TRBV27,TRBJ1-5,CASSYRPPTGGLGNQPQHF
TRBV28,TRBJ1-5,CASSLFHWDTSYSNQPQHF
TRBV30,TRBJ2-1,CAWRKGLAGGREFNEQFF
TRBV9,TRBJ1-1,CASSVGPEAKNTEAFF
TRBV4-3,TRBJ2-7,CASSQEDWLSYEQYF
TRBV4-2,TRBJ2-7,CASSQDPGNAYEQYF
TRBV19,TRBJ2-1,CASSISGGAEEQFF
TRBV14,TRBJ2-3,CASSHGAGSTDTQYF
TRBV2,TRBJ2-7,CASSEPRFGDEQYF
TRBV7-6,TRBJ2-5,CASSWRQGWQETQYF
TRBV27,TRBJ2-7,CASSHRTGLESYEQYF
TRBV30,TRBJ1-2,CAWSAGLGYGYTF
TRBV7-8,TRBJ2-7,CASSWTSGIYEQYF
TRBV5-8,TRBJ2-3,CASSTGQGSDTQYF
TRBV7-2,TRBJ1-4,CASSPRTATNEKLFF
TRBV11-2,TRBJ2-5,CASSSLRGRETQYF
TRBV30,TRBJ2-1,CAWSVGAGTYNEQFF
TRBV7-9,TRBJ2-3,CASSLGTVGDVDTQYF
TRBV5-1,TRBJ1-1,CASAPFDRDTEAFF
TRBV6-6,TRBJ2-7,CASSARDRKMDEQYF
TRBV11-1,TRBJ1-1,CASSLSRVNTEAFF
TRBV7-6,TRBJ1-2,CASSLITGPDSNYGYTF
TRBV6-5,TRBJ1-4,CASSSREGLEKLFF
TRBV15,TRBJ2-1,CATSEGQTRLARSSYNEQFF
TRBV29-1,TRBJ2-3,CSVSGTSGRATDTQYF
TRBV28,TRBJ1-6,CAWRTSSSPLHF
TRBV19,TRBJ2-2,CASSTSPGTRATGELFF
TRBV15,TRBJ1-5,CATSRDLTGNQPQHF
TRBV19,TRBJ2-1,CASSQLAGTLYNEQFF
TRBV7-3,TRBJ2-2,CASSSTGGDTGELFF
TRBV6-1,TRBJ2-4,CASSVEYGTAGGGNIQYF
TRBV28,TRBJ1-2,CASKGGIGYGYTF
TRBV5-1,TRBJ2-7,CASSLFSQGVGEQYF
TRBV19,TRBJ1-4,CASSISALEKLFF
TRBV2,TRBJ2-3,CASSVLRRGTDTQYF
TRBV5-6,TRBJ1-3,CASSLFLGAAGNTIYF
TRBV6-4,TRBJ2-3,CASSETSGSGTDTQYF
TRBV7-9,TRBJ1-2,CASSLLGRESYTF
TRBV15,TRBJ2-1,CATSRDLGTSSYNEQFF
TRBV28,TRBJ2-5,CASSFVLGQGAGETQYF
TRBV6-6,TRBJ1-1,CASRFQGGPEAFF
TRBV6-1,TRBJ1-5,CASSKGQARIDQPQHF
TRBV28,TRBJ1-2,CASSLRGNYGYTF
TRBV2,TRBJ1-5,CASSRDRGASQPQHF
TRBV4-3,TRBJ2-3,CASSQEYATLSTDTQYF
TRBV18,TRBJ2-1,CASSPPTSGDGNEQFF
TRBV29-1,TRBJ2-2,CSVESPGELFF
TRBV19,TRBJ1-2,CASSPPGFGDYGYTF